Listed below are T cell receptor beta chains from one sample, sequenced in a study of long-term antiretroviral therapy in people with HIV. The protocol was immunoSEQ multiplex PCR, while the TCRdb copy is restricted to in-frame clones and leaves out a portion. The repertoire holds around 30,000 clones, with approximately 85% as singletons. Sequenced here: unsorted PBMCs, sampled 3 years after starting antiretroviral therapy. All receptors derive from a man in his forties with HIV. CDR3s include the opening cysteine and the closing phenylalanine or tryptophan. The order of the fields is J gene, D gene, V gene, clone size, CDR3 protein, CDR3 DNA. The D gene is left open where the match is weak. The size entry is marked missing in some rows and otherwise reads once, few, many or a size class.

j_call: TRBJ2-3; d_call: .; v_call: TRBV10-3; clone_size: .; cdr3_aa: CAISESSGGPDTQYF; cdr3_nt: TGTGCCATCAGTGAGTCAAGTGGGGGTCCAGATACGCAGTATTTT
j_call: TRBJ2-5; d_call: .; v_call: TRBV27; clone_size: .; cdr3_aa: CASSLAGTPRETQYF; cdr3_nt: TGTGCCAGCAGTTTGGCCGGGACCCCGAGGGAGACCCAGTACTTC
j_call: TRBJ2-7; d_call: TRBD2; v_call: TRBV5-1; clone_size: .; cdr3_aa: CASSSGLAGGYAYEQYF; cdr3_nt: TGCGCCAGCAGCTCGGGACTAGCGGGAGGGTATGCCTACGAGCAGTACTTC
j_call: TRBJ2-5; d_call: .; v_call: TRBV11-2; clone_size: .; cdr3_aa: CASSQPGSATSRETQYF; cdr3_nt: TGTGCCAGCAGCCAACCCGGTTCCGCCACTAGTCGAGAGACCCAGTACTTC
j_call: TRBJ2-3; d_call: TRBD2; v_call: TRBV10-2; clone_size: .; cdr3_aa: CASSDIRLAGTDTQYF; cdr3_nt: TGCGCCAGCAGTGATATTCGGCTAGCGGGAACAGATACGCAGTATTTT
j_call: TRBJ2-7; d_call: .; v_call: TRBV15; clone_size: .; cdr3_aa: CATYPRQGKYEQYF; cdr3_nt: TGTGCCACCTACCCGAGGCAGGGGAAGTACGAGCAGTACTTC
j_call: TRBJ1-6; d_call: .; v_call: TRBV25-1; clone_size: .; cdr3_aa: CASSATDSYNSPLHF; cdr3_nt: TGTGCCAGCAGCGCGACAGATTCCTATAATTCACCCCTCCACTTT
j_call: TRBJ2-3; d_call: TRBD2; v_call: TRBV5-4; clone_size: .; cdr3_aa: CASSRTSGRAGRTDTQYF; cdr3_nt: TGTGCCAGCAGCAGAACTAGCGGGAGGGCCGGGAGGACAGATACGCAGTATTTT
j_call: TRBJ2-5; d_call: .; v_call: TRBV6-5; clone_size: .; cdr3_aa: CASSYQGPTGQETQYF; cdr3_nt: TGTGCCAGCAGTTATCAAGGACCCACAGGCCAAGAGACCCAGTACTTC
j_call: TRBJ2-3; d_call: .; v_call: TRBV5-4; clone_size: .; cdr3_aa: CASSFDIGTDTQYF; cdr3_nt: TGTGCCAGCAGCTTCGACATTGGCACAGATACGCAGTATTTT
j_call: TRBJ2-3; d_call: TRBD2; v_call: TRBV2; clone_size: .; cdr3_aa: CAVGEPGGPTDTQYF; cdr3_nt: TGTGCCGTAGGGGAGCCGGGAGGGCCCACAGATACGCAGTATTTT
j_call: TRBJ1-4; d_call: TRBD1; v_call: TRBV9; clone_size: .; cdr3_aa: CASSGHRGNGEKLFF; cdr3_nt: TGTGCCAGCAGTGGTCACAGGGGAAACGGCGAAAAACTGTTTTTT
j_call: TRBJ2-7; d_call: .; v_call: TRBV5-4; clone_size: .; cdr3_aa: CASSLDSDEQYF; cdr3_nt: TGTGCCAGCAGCTTGGACAGTGACGAGCAGTACTTC
j_call: TRBJ2-3; d_call: .; v_call: TRBV7-9; clone_size: .; cdr3_aa: CASSLGTQGGTDTQYF; cdr3_nt: TGTGCCAGCAGCTTAGGTACTCAGGGTGGCACAGATACGCAGTATTTT
j_call: TRBJ1-6; d_call: .; v_call: TRBV7-8; clone_size: once; cdr3_aa: CASSLDSMGHNSPLHF; cdr3_nt: TGTGCCAGCAGCTTGGACAGCATGGGGCATAATTCACCCCTCCACTTT
j_call: TRBJ1-4; d_call: TRBD1; v_call: TRBV5-6; clone_size: .; cdr3_aa: CASSLPGQQEKLFF; cdr3_nt: TGTGCCAGCAGCTTGCCGGGACAGCAAGAAAAACTGTTTTTT
j_call: TRBJ2-1; d_call: TRBD2; v_call: TRBV5-1; clone_size: .; cdr3_aa: CASSLGPAGGNNEQFF; cdr3_nt: TGCGCCAGCAGCTTGGGGCCAGCGGGGGGCAACAATGAGCAGTTCTTC